This paragraph covers one T cell receptor beta chain sequence. Its antigen is undetermined. This may come from a read error, since a much larger clone is one base off. TCRbeta libraries were built with three rounds of nested PCR, modified from ARM-PCR. TCRdb passed the multiplex PCR reads through MiXCR, listing each CDR3 protein once. The top ten hold 25% to 30% of the sample, which has around 75,000 distinct CDR3 sequences, about two thirds seen once. These data belong to a study of tumor and adjacent non-tumor tissue in lung cancer. Study information: The patients, roughly 9 men and roughly 5 women, were roughly 30 to 76 with stage I to III disease.

The germline CDR1 and CDR2 sequences are DFQATT and SNEGSKA (reference sequence). The V end lost 4 bases, the J end lost 3 bases, and 16 bases lay between the germline ends. The CDR3 runs to 14 residues. Points from the study as a whole: Patients with more diverse tumor TCRs had worse survival.

RNA was extracted from bulk tissue without any cell sorting. The normal lung tissue was taken more than 3 cm from the tumor edge. The sample consisted of distant non-tumor lung tissue. This TCR derives from a woman aged 50 to 65 with non-small cell lung cancer. The chain has TRBV20-1 and TRBJ2-7, with D perhaps TRBD1 (5 bases). CDR3 DNA sequence: TGCAGTGCTAAAGTCGGACATGGTTTCTACGAGCAGTACTTC. Its translation is CSAKVGHGFYEQYF.